The clone carrying this TCR beta chain was recorded only once. No antigen is known for it. The data derive from a study of cytomegalovirus exposure and HLA in healthy donors. This cohort consisted of healthy bone marrow donors. In the PCR, 60 Vbeta and 13 Jbeta primers were used. TCRdb's table, derived via immunoSEQ multiplex PCR, lists solely in-frame clones and lacks some. The sample holds around 110,000 clones; 65% are singletons and the top ten take roughly 9.8%. This CDR3 has 15 residues. Looked up from germline, CDR1 is SGHNT and CDR2 is YYREEE (reference sequence). Trimming at V came to 4 bases and at J to 2 bases, leaving 7 bases not matched to a gene. Study-level results: Some V segments, including TRBV6-2 and TRBV6-3, were excluded as indistinguishable. In a later analysis, a missense DCLRE1C variant was linked to TCR beta V- and J-gene trimming.

Sequenced: PBMCs. The sequence derives from a woman aged 40 to 50 in good health and CMV-seropositive. The chain combines TRBV5-4 with TRBJ2-7, with TRBD2 identical over 9 bases. Here the CDR3 DNA reads TGTGCCAGCAGCCGCTTGCGGGAGGGCGCCTACGAGCAGTACTTC. Its protein product is CASSRLREGAYEQYF.